These 28 T cell receptor beta chains were all obtained from the same sample, sequenced in a study of blood T cell repertoires in COVID-19. Using immunoSEQ multiplex PCR, the repertoire was profiled, and TCRdb retains in-frame clones only, with some absent. This table has fewer than 80,000 clones, approximately 90% appearing once. What was sequenced was peripheral blood. Receptor source: a man aged 25-45 years with acute or convalescent COVID-19.

This chain uses TRBV18 with TRBJ2-4, with 7 bases that match TRBD1. The ends lost 5 bases at V and 6 bases at J; junction bases unmatched: 4. The length of the CDR3 is 13 residues. Germline values: CDR1 KGHSH, CDR2 LQKENI. The chain's CDR3 is CASSGDRANIQYF. In DNA, the CDR3 is TGTGCCAGCTCAGGTGACAGGGCAAACATTCAGTACTTC.

The chain joins TRBV5-6 to TRBJ1-1; TRBD1 matches 10 bases. The length of the CDR3 is 16 residues. Germline lookup yields CDR1 SGHDT and CDR2 YYEEEE. V lost 5 bases and J lost 5; bases outside the gene matches: 12. In nucleotides, the CDR3 is TGTGCCAGCAGTCGGGACAGGGGCCCGGGAAGTACTGAAGCTTTCTTT. Protein product: CASSRDRGPGSTEAFF.

The V gene is TRBV5-6, the J gene TRBJ2-2; 7 positions agree with TRBD2. Germline values: CDR1 SGHDT, CDR2 YYEEEE. The CDR3 spans 15 residues. The J segment lost 2 bases and the V segment lost 2 bases, leaving 3 bases of the junction unmatched. In nucleotides, the CDR3 is TGTGCCAGCAGCTTCGGGGGGAGAAACACCGGGGAGCTGTTTTTT. Its translation: CASSFGGRNTGELFF.

The genes are TRBV11-2 and TRBJ2-4; the match to TRBD1 covers 9 bases. Germline V gene data show CDR1 as SGHAT and CDR2 as FQNNGV. The CDR3 contains 15 residues. J gave up 7 bases and V 3 bases, and 7 bases lay outside the gene matches. CDR3 coding DNA: TGTGCCAGCAGCTTTACCGGGGACAGGGTGAACATTCAGTACTTC. This encodes CASSFTGDRVNIQYF. Full variable domain (remainder filled in from reference TRBV11-2 and TRBJ2-4): EAGVAQSPRYKIIEKRQSVAFWCNPISGHATLYWYQQILGQGPKLLIQFQNNGVVDDSQLPKDRFSAERLKGVDSTLKIQPAKLEDSAVYLCASSFTGDRVNIQYFGAGTRLSVL.

CDR3 residues: CASRPGTGPPGNTIYF. In nucleotides, the CDR3 is TGTGCCAGCAGACCCGGGACTGGGCCTCCAGGAAACACCATATATTTT. This sequence joins TRBV7-9 and TRBJ1-3; perhaps TRBD1 as D (5 bases). V lost 6 bases and J lost 4, with 19 bases in between. CDR3 length: 16 amino acids. Germline V gene sequence: CDR1 SEHNR, CDR2 FQNEAQ (reference sequence).

The rearrangement links TRBV7-2 to TRBJ1-2, with 9 nucleotides matching TRBD1. V lost 2 bases, J lost 7 bases, and 11 bases stayed unmatched. CDR3 size: 16 residues. Germline V gives CDR1 SGHTA, CDR2 FQGNSA. The CDR3: CASSLFPGQGSSGYTF. CDR3 DNA sequence: TGTGCCAGCAGCTTATTTCCCGGACAGGGGTCTTCTGGCTACACCTTC.

V and J are TRBV11-1 and TRBJ2-1; 7 bases line up with TRBD2. Germline lookup yields CDR1 SGHAT and CDR2 FQDESV (reference sequence). After removal of 4 bases from V and 9 bases from J, the junction contained 9 bases not matched to a gene. CDR3 length: 14 amino acids. The chain's CDR3 is CASSSRLAISEQFF. DNA of the CDR3: TGTGCCAGCAGCTCCCGACTAGCTATTAGTGAGCAGTTCTTC.

This chain connects TRBV7-2 to TRBJ1-1, with D possibly being TRBD1 (5 bases). The CDR3 spans 14 residues. With 5 bases removed from V and 4 bases from J, the gap between germline ends came to 14 bases. Looked up from germline, CDR1 is SGHTA and CDR2 is FQGNSA. The CDR3 is CASSPDGRVTEAFF. The CDR3 coding sequence is TGTGCCAGCAGCCCGGACGGCAGGGTCACTGAAGCTTTCTTT.

The CDR3 is CASSLGSLRGMGYTF. The DNA of the CDR3 is TGCGCCAGCAGCTTAGGGTCGCTTAGGGGGATGGGCTACACCTTC. The chain recombines TRBV5-1 with TRBJ1-2, with D perhaps TRBD1 (6 bases). Germline V gene sequence: CDR1 SGHRS, CDR2 YFSETQ. Between the trimmed V and J ends, which lost 2 bases and 8 bases, there was a span of 19 bases. The CDR3 is 15 amino acids.

The chain has TRBV4-1 and TRBJ2-2; possibly TRBD2 for D (5 bases). The CDR3 runs to 13 residues. V shed 4 bases and J shed 9 bases, with 12 bases lying between them. Germline CDR1 reads MGHRA; CDR2 reads YSYEKL. The CDR3, as DNA: TGCGCCAGCAGCCCCGGACTGAGGAGGGAGCTGTTTTTT. It is translated as CASSPGLRRELFF.

This clone has a single count. The chain is built from TRBV5-4 and TRBJ2-5, with D unresolved. Trimming removed 0 bases from V and 1 base from J, with 7 bases in between. Germline CDR1 and CDR2: SGHNT and YYREEE (reference sequence). This CDR3 contains 14 residues. In DNA form, the CDR3 reads TGTGCCAGCAGCTTGGGAACTACCCAAGAGACCCAGTACTTC. It specifies CASSLGTTQETQYF.

In this sample, this clone turned up a few times. V usage is TRBV5-6 and J usage is TRBJ1-2; 8 bases line up with TRBD1. The CDR3 is 15 amino acids. Germline values: CDR1 SGHDT, CDR2 YYEEEE. Trimming cost V 0 bases and J 4 bases; bases outside gene matches: 5. The DNA of the CDR3 is TGTGCCAGCAGCTTGGGGTCAGGACAGGGCTATGGCTACACCTTC. The encoded protein is CASSLGSGQGYGYTF.

This chain uses TRBV19 with TRBJ1-5, with a possible D match to TRBD1 (5 bases). Trimming took 3 bases from V and 5 from J, leaving 14 bases between them. Germline CDR1 LNHDA, CDR2 SQIVND (reference sequence). The CDR3 has 15 residues. CDR3 sequence reads: CASSIGRGNYQPQHF. CDR3 DNA: TGTGCCAGTAGTATTGGAAGGGGCAATTATCAGCCCCAGCATTTT.

The chain is built from TRBV7-3 and TRBJ2-7; the D gene is possibly TRBD1 (5 bases). Germline-derived CDR1 and CDR2 are SGHTA and FQGTGA. V was pared by 1 base and J by 6 bases, with 10 bases between. The length of the CDR3 is 13 residues. The CDR3 region is CASSLSIRAEQYF. The CDR3 nucleotides are TGTGCCAGCAGCTTAAGCATCAGGGCCGAGCAGTACTTC.

V gene TRBV6-5 combines with J gene TRBJ1-5; 8 bases are shared with TRBD1. Germline V lookup: CDR1 MNHEY, CDR2 SVGAGI. The V gene end was trimmed by 7 bases and the J gene end by 9 bases; junction bases not matched to a gene: 11. This CDR3 has 14 residues. The CDR3 DNA follows: TGTGCCAGCACCTCGGACAGGGCTGGGGGGCCCCAGCATTTT. It translates to CASTSDRAGGPQHF.

This chain's CDR3 is CASSIEQGNTDTQYF. DNA for the CDR3: TGTGCCAGTAGTATAGAACAGGGAAACACAGATACGCAGTATTTT. J is TRBJ2-3 and V is TRBV19; a weak D match, TRBD1 (6 bases). Germline V gives CDR1 LNHDA, CDR2 SQIVND (reference sequence). The CDR3 spans 15 residues. Trimming left V 0 bases short and J 2 bases short, with 9 bases between.

This chain links TRBV5-6 with TRBJ1-1; 7 bases are a match to TRBD1. Germline CDR1 is SGHDT and CDR2 is YYEEEE. This CDR3 contains 15 residues. V was clipped by 2 bases and J by 11 bases; unmatched bases: 15. The CDR3 DNA reads TGTGCCAGCAGCTTCCTTCACAGGGGTGAAGGACCGGCTTTCTTT. It encodes CASSFLHRGEGPAFF.

The chain has TRBV28 and TRBJ1-1; D call uncertain. The CDR3 has 11 amino acids. The V end lost 6 bases, the J end lost 2 bases, and 4 bases lay between the germline ends. Germline-derived CDR1 and CDR2 are MDHEN and SYDVKM. CDR3 protein: CASSSNTEAFF. In nucleotides, the CDR3 is TGTGCCAGCAGCTCCAACACTGAAGCTTTCTTT.

This chain connects TRBV2 to TRBJ2-5, with TRBD1 matching 7 bases. V was pared by 8 bases and J by 3 bases, with 12 bases of the junction left unmatched. CDR1 is SNHLY, CDR2 FYNNEI, per germline. This CDR3 comprises 15 residues. Written as DNA, the CDR3 is TGTGCCAGCGCCTACAGGACAGGCGCCGAAGAGACCCAGTACTTC. Protein product: CASAYRTGAEETQYF.

The chain is built from TRBV5-6 and TRBJ2-2; D gene unclear. CDR1 SGHDT and CDR2 YYEEEE come from the germline V gene. Trimming stripped 2 bases from V and 6 bases from J, with 2 bases between. This CDR3 region has 11 residues. CDR3 amino acids: CASSFSGELFF. In nucleotides, the CDR3 is TGTGCCAGCAGCTTCTCCGGGGAGCTGTTTTTT.

The genes are TRBV18 and TRBJ1-5; D perhaps matches TRBD1 (5 bases). This CDR3 contains 15 residues. Trimming removed 2 bases from V and 0 bases from J, with 8 bases in between. Looked up from germline, CDR1 is KGHSH and CDR2 is LQKENI. The CDR3 sequence: CASSPTTDSNQPQHF. CDR3 nucleotides: TGTGCCAGCTCACCAACGACAGATAGCAATCAGCCCCAGCATTTT.

This clone was counted a single time. CDR3 DNA sequence: TGTGCCAGCAGTTACCCGGGACTAGCGGGGGAAGAGACCCAGTACTTC. It yields the protein CASSYPGLAGEETQYF. This chain joins TRBV6-5 and TRBJ2-5, with 14 bases matching TRBD2. The V and J ends lost 2 bases and 3 bases, in that order; junction bases with no gene match: 2. This CDR3 region has 16 residues. Germline CDR1 reads MNHEY; CDR2 reads SVGAGI.

The CDR3 region has the DNA TGTGCCAGCAGTTCTCGCCCAGGGAACCAATATAGCAATCAGCCCCAGCATTTT. Protein: CASSSRPGNQYSNQPQHF. J is TRBJ1-5 and V is TRBV6-2 or TRBV6-3; D is perhaps TRBD1 (5 bases). The germline V gene encodes CDR1 MNHEY and CDR2 SVGEGT. Trimming removed 4 bases at V and 0 bases at J, with 19 bases between. The CDR3 consists of 18 residues.

In its sample, this clone was seen once. The chain uses TRBV29-1 and TRBJ1-2; 9 bases fit TRBD1. There are 13 residues in the CDR3. Germline loops: CDR1 SQVTM, CDR2 ANQGSEA. Trimming cost V 3 bases and J 2 bases; bases outside gene matches: 1. The CDR3 DNA reads as TGCAGCGTTGATACAGGGGGCAACTATGGCTACACCTTC. Translated, it gives CSVDTGGNYGYTF. The full variable domain, rest sourced from reference TRBV29-1 and TRBJ1-2, is SAVISQKPSRDICQRGTSLTIQCQVDSQVTMMFWYRQQPGQSLTLIATANQGSEATYESGFVIDKFPISRPNLTFSTLTVSNMSPEDSSIYLCSVDTGGNYGYTFGSGTRLTVV.

The J gene is TRBJ1-5, the V gene TRBV30; 7 bases match TRBD1. There are 16 residues in the CDR3. After removal of 2 bases from V and 0 bases from J, the junction contained 7 bases not matched to a gene. In germline, CDR1 is GTSNPN, CDR2 SVGIG (reference sequence). CDR3 sequence reads: CAWSSPGQYSNQPQHF. CDR3 nucleotides: TGTGCCTGGAGTTCACCGGGACAGTATAGCAATCAGCCCCAGCATTTT.

This clone was seen a single time. The chain is built from TRBV5-1 and TRBJ2-3; D uncertain. The CDR3 covers 16 residues. CDR1 is SGHRS and CDR2 is YFSETQ in the germline V gene. V lost 0 bases to trimming and J lost 4 bases, with 15 bases between them. Here the CDR3 reads CASSLGSSNAADTQYF. DNA for the CDR3: TGCGCCAGCAGCTTGGGCAGTTCGAATGCCGCAGATACGCAGTATTTT.

This rearrangement joins TRBV5-4 to TRBJ2-7; 8 bases align to TRBD1. There are 13 residues in the CDR3. V dropped 4 bases and J dropped 6; count of bases not matched to a gene: 6. CDR1 is SGHNT and CDR2 is YYREEE in the germline V gene (reference sequence). The CDR3 spells CASSLTGGSEQYF. As DNA, the CDR3 is TGTGCCAGCAGCCTAACAGGGGGATCCGAGCAGTACTTC.

The chain couples TRBV7-2 to TRBJ1-5; D gene unclear. V lost 4 bases and J 1 base, leaving 8 bases between the germline ends. Germline V gene sequence: CDR1 SGHTA, CDR2 FQGNSA. The CDR3 is 14 amino acids. The CDR3 region is CASSSYGSNQPQHF. As DNA, the CDR3 is TGTGCCAGCAGCTCTTACGGGAGCAATCAGCCCCAGCATTTT.